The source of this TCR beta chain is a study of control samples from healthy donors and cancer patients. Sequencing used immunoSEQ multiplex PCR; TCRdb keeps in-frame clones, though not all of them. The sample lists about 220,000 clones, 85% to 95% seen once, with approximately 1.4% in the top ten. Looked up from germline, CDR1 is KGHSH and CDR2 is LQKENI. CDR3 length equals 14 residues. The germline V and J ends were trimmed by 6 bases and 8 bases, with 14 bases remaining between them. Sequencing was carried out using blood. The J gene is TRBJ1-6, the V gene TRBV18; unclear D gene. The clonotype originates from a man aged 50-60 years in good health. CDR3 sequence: CASSPGWGDSPLHF. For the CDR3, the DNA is TGTGCCAGCTCTCCCGGATGGGGTGATTCACCCCTCCACTTT.